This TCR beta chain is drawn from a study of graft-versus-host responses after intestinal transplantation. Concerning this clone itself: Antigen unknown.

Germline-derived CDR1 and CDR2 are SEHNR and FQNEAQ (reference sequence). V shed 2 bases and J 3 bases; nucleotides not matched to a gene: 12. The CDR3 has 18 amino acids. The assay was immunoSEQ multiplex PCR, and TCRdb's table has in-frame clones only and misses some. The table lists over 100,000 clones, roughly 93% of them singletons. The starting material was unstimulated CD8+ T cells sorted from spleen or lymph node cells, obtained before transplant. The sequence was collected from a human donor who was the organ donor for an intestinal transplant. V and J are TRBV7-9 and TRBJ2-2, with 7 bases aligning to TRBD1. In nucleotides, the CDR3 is TGTGCCAGCAGCTTAAGGGGGCACGGCAGAAGGGACACCGGGGAGCTGTTTTTT. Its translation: CASSLRGHGRRDTGELFF.